This entry lists 31 T cell receptor beta chains sequenced from one sample in a study of shared clonotypes between healthy human individuals. Some clones are missing from TCRdb's copy, which holds only in-frame ones; the method was immunoSEQ multiplex PCR. The table has about 1,900,000 clones, over 85% seen once. Terminally differentiated effector memory CD45RA+ cells were left out of the naive CD8 fraction, which was CD45RO-negative and positively selected for CCR7. Sequencing used naive CD8+ T cells sorted from blood. These TCRs come from a man between 18 and 35 years old in good health.

The V and J genes are TRBV11-2 and TRBJ2-5; D is unresolved. This CDR3 spans 14 amino acids. Germline values: CDR1 SGHAT, CDR2 FQNNGV. Between the trimmed V and J ends, which lost 0 bases and 2 bases, there was a span of 7 bases. In DNA, the CDR3 is TGTGCCAGCAGCTTAGATCGGATTCAAGAGACCCAGTACTTC. This encodes CASSLDRIQETQYF.

The chain links TRBV30 to TRBJ1-1; TRBD1 is a possible D gene (5 bases). CDR3 size: 15 residues. Trimming took off 4 bases at V and 0 bases at J, with 15 bases between the two ends. CDR1 is GTSNPN, CDR2 SVGIG, per germline (reference sequence). For the CDR3, the DNA is TGTGCCTGGAACCAGGGTATGGCGATGAACACTGAAGCTTTCTTT. Translating it yields CAWNQGMAMNTEAFF.

A word on this clone: This sample also contains other DNA sequences that code for the same CDR3. This chain links TRBV30 with TRBJ1-1; D is perhaps TRBD1 (5 bases). Germline CDR1 is GTSNPN and CDR2 is SVGIG (reference sequence). The CDR3 sequence is 13 residues long. Deletions cut 2 bases from V and 1 base from J, with 8 bases between. The CDR3 here is CAWSWGTNTEAFF. CDR3 bases: TGTGCCTGGAGTTGGGGGACGAACACTGAAGCTTTCTTT.

This clone occurred once. One end of the junction varies from germline; a read error may be responsible. V gene TRBV13 combines with J gene TRBJ2-7, with 14 bases matching TRBD2. The CDR3 has 12 residues. CDR1 PRHDT and CDR2 FYEKMQ come from the germline V gene (reference sequence). CDR3 in DNA: TGTGCCAGCAGCGAGGGACTAGCGGGAGTAAGCTTC. It specifies CASSEGLAGVSF.

The V call is TRBV6-1, the J call TRBJ2-7; D gene unclear. Trimming left V 5 bases short and J 0 bases short, with 11 bases between. Germline V CDR1 and CDR2: MNHNS, SASEGT. The CDR3 loop spans 14 amino acids. CDR3 bases: TGTGCCAGCAGTCCCGATCCGAGCTCCTACGAGCAGTACTTC. Encoded protein: CASSPDPSSYEQYF.

This CDR3 is CASSQRTENYGYTF. Written as DNA, the CDR3 is TGTGCCAGCAGCCAACGGACAGAGAACTATGGCTACACCTTC. This chain links TRBV14 with TRBJ1-2; tentatively, D is TRBD1 (6 bases). The CDR3 totals 14 residues. V lost 2 bases and J 2 bases, leaving 9 bases between the germline ends. The germline CDR1 and CDR2 sequences are SGHDN and FVKESK.

Points on this clone: At the DNA level, this CDR3 is encoded by other sequences in the same sample as well. The chain links TRBV5-6 to TRBJ1-5; no definite D call. Germline lookup yields CDR1 SGHDT and CDR2 YYEEEE. CDR3 size: 13 residues. Trimming removed 0 bases at V and 9 bases at J, with 10 bases between. CDR3 nucleotides: TGTGCCAGCAGCTTGGAAGGACTGGGGCCCCAGCATTTT. This translates into CASSLEGLGPQHF.

The rearrangement uses TRBV4-1 and TRBJ2-7; 11 bases are a match to TRBD1. Germline-derived CDR1 and CDR2 are MGHRA and YSYEKL. This CDR3 is built from 17 residues. With V trimmed by 1 base and J by 2 bases, 7 bases remained unmatched. CDR3 sequence: CASSQGGPGQGAYEQYF. As DNA, the CDR3 is TGCGCCAGCAGCCAAGGAGGACCGGGACAGGGGGCCTACGAGCAGTACTTC.

CDR3 loop: CASSQGWGEAYNEQFF. The CDR3 DNA sequence: TGCGCCAGCAGCCAAGGATGGGGGGAGGCCTACAATGAGCAGTTCTTC. The rearrangement uses TRBV4-1 and TRBJ2-1, with a possible D match to TRBD2 (6 bases). There are 16 residues in the CDR3. Germline CDR1 reads MGHRA; CDR2 reads YSYEKL. V was shortened by 1 base and J by 2 bases, with 12 bases between the two germline ends.

The chain is built from TRBV6-5 and TRBJ2-5; D gene uncertain. CDR3 length: 14 residues. The V gene lost 0 bases and the J gene lost 1 base, with 6 bases spanning the gap. Germline V gives CDR1 MNHEY, CDR2 SVGAGI. DNA for the CDR3: TGTGCCAGCAGTTACTCGATCAGCCAAGAGACCCAGTACTTC. As protein: CASSYSISQETQYF.

The V call is TRBV5-6, the J call TRBJ2-7; D gene uncertain. V was clipped by 0 bases and J by 1 base, with 5 bases between them. The CDR3 extends over 13 amino acids. Germline CDR1 SGHDT, CDR2 YYEEEE. CDR3 sequence (DNA): TGTGCCAGCAGCTTGGACTGGTCCTACGAGCAGTACTTC. Its translation is CASSLDWSYEQYF.

Concerning this clone: The sample has other DNA sequences that encode this CDR3 too. The chain has TRBV11-2 and TRBJ2-7, with D uncertain. CDR1 and CDR2 (germline): SGHAT, FQNNGV. The CDR3 extends over 12 amino acids. Trimming cost V 3 bases and J 5 bases, with 8 bases left between them. This chain's CDR3 is CASSFDRDEQYF. The CDR3 nucleotides are TGTGCCAGCAGCTTCGACCGCGACGAGCAGTACTTC.

Details on this clone: The sample holds other DNA sequences that translate to the same CDR3. The chain uses TRBV7-9 and TRBJ2-7; no reliable D call. V was cut by 4 bases and J by 3 bases, with 7 bases left in between. The CDR3 is 12 residues long. CDR1 and CDR2 (germline): SEHNR, FQNEAQ (reference sequence). The CDR3 protein is CASSSLIYEQYF. CDR3 nucleotides: TGTGCCAGCAGCTCACTAATCTACGAGCAGTACTTC. The full variable domain, its missing parts supplied by reference TRBV7-9 and TRBJ2-7, is DTGVSQNPRHKITKRGQNVTFRCDPISEHNRLYWYRQTLGQGPEFLTYFQNEAQLEKSRLLSDRFSAERPKGSFSTLEIQRTEQGDSAMYLCASSSLIYEQYFGPGTRLTVT.

The chain links TRBV5-1 to TRBJ2-7; D is unresolved. Germline V gene lookup returns CDR1 SGHRS and CDR2 YFSETQ. This CDR3 has 13 residues. V lost 2 bases, J lost 2 bases, and 8 bases lay in between. CDR3 nucleotide sequence: TGCGCCAGCAGCTTCGGTGTGCCCTACGAGCAGTACTTC. This codes for CASSFGVPYEQYF.

The chain joins TRBV4-1 to TRBJ2-7; tentatively, D is TRBD2 (5 bases). Germline loops: CDR1 MGHRA, CDR2 YSYEKL. The V and J ends lost 0 bases and 3 bases respectively, with 9 bases between them. The CDR3 extends over 14 amino acids. In DNA form, the CDR3 reads TGCGCCAGCAGCCAAGAGGAGGTCTTCTACGAGCAGTACTTC. It yields the protein CASSQEEVFYEQYF.

The CDR3 reads CASSSRRGVNTEAFF. The CDR3 nucleotides are TGTGCCAGCAGCTCCCGCAGGGGTGTGAACACTGAAGCTTTCTTT. The chain uses TRBV7-9 and TRBJ1-1, with D tentatively TRBD1 (6 bases). The V gene lost 4 bases and the J gene lost 0 bases, with 12 bases spanning the gap. The CDR3 runs 15 residues. The germline gives CDR1 SEHNR, CDR2 FQNEAQ (reference sequence).

This chain uses TRBV4-3 with TRBJ2-1, with D possibly matching TRBD2 (6 bases). Trimming stripped 0 bases from V and 8 bases from J, with 23 bases between. The germline CDR1 and CDR2 sequences are LGHNA and YSLEER. This CDR3 region has 18 residues. The DNA for the CDR3 is TGCGCCAGCAGCCAAGATTGGTTTGGGCTAGCGCCCTCGGATGAGCAGTTCTTC. Translated: CASSQDWFGLAPSDEQFF.

V is TRBV5-4 and J is TRBJ2-3, with unresolved D. This CDR3 comprises 15 residues. CDR1 SGHNT and CDR2 YYREEE come from the germline V gene (reference sequence). V gave up 2 bases and J gave up 3 bases, with 13 bases separating them. The CDR3 coding sequence is TGTGCCAGCAGCTTTAATCGGCAACCTACAGATACGCAGTATTTT. It codes for CASSFNRQPTDTQYF.

The V and J genes are TRBV10-1 and TRBJ1-1, with 7 positions matching TRBD1. The CDR3 spans 13 residues. After removal of 6 bases from V and 3 bases from J, the junction contained 4 bases not matched to a gene. Germline loops: CDR1 WNHNN, CDR2 SYGVQD (reference sequence). The CDR3 DNA follows: TGCGCCAGCAGGAGGACAGGCGACACTGAAGCTTTCTTT. Its translation is CASRRTGDTEAFF.

This chain joins TRBV9 and TRBJ2-7; 10 nucleotides match TRBD1. The length of the CDR3 is 14 residues. V lost 4 bases and J lost 7; bases outside the gene matches: 8. The germline CDR1 and CDR2 sequences are SGDLS and YYNGEE. CDR3 sequence reads: CASSLRDRGYEQYF. The DNA for the CDR3 is TGTGCCAGCAGCCTCCGGGACAGGGGATATGAGCAGTACTTC.

The DNA of the CDR3 is TGTGCCAGCAGTTACCGGACAAGAGAAGGCTACACCTTC. As protein: CASSYRTREGYTF. This chain uses TRBV6-6 with TRBJ1-2; D is perhaps TRBD1 (5 bases). This CDR3 is built from 13 residues. The germline V and J ends were trimmed by 2 bases and 8 bases, with 12 bases remaining between them. Looked up from germline, CDR1 is MNHNY and CDR2 is SVGAGI (reference sequence).

This chain uses TRBV7-2 with TRBJ2-7, with TRBD1 matching over 12 bases. The CDR3 sequence is 16 residues long. Germline CDR1 is SGHTA and CDR2 is FQGNSA. V was pared by 0 bases and J by 3 bases, with 3 bases of the junction left unmatched. CDR3 sequence (DNA): TGTGCCAGCAGCTTAGCGGGACAGGGGGCTCGCTACGAGCAGTACTTC. Translating it yields CASSLAGQGARYEQYF.

V and J are TRBV27 and TRBJ1-2, with D possibly TRBD1 on 6 matching bases. Germline V gene lookup returns CDR1 MNHEY and CDR2 SMNVEV (reference sequence). V dropped 6 bases and J dropped 4 bases, with 15 bases sitting between them. The CDR3 covers 14 residues. CDR3 bases: TGTGCCAGCAGGGAGACTGGACAGACCTATGGCTACACCTTC. Protein: CASRETGQTYGYTF.

The chain joins TRBV23-1 to TRBJ2-7; no firm D call. TRBV23-1 is filed as an ORF, its function uncertain. V was trimmed by 5 bases and J by 4 bases, leaving 6 bases between them. The CDR3 has 11 residues. This CDR3 reads CASSRQYEQYF. The CDR3 DNA reads TGCGCCAGCAGTAGACAATACGAGCAGTACTTC.

As concerns this clone: This sample includes further DNA sequences coding for the same CDR3. The rearrangement uses TRBV7-9 and TRBJ2-1, with D tentatively TRBD2 (6 bases). CDR3 length: 13 residues. V lost 0 bases and J 9 bases, leaving 9 bases between the germline ends. Germline-derived CDR1 and CDR2 are SEHNR and FQNEAQ (reference sequence). The CDR3 sequence: CASSLAGGSEQFF. The CDR3 DNA follows: TGTGCCAGCAGCTTAGCGGGGGGAAGTGAGCAGTTCTTC.

Remarks on this clone: The same CDR3 also results from other DNA sequences found in this sample. V and J are TRBV5-4 and TRBJ1-1; 7 bases agree with TRBD1. This CDR3 is 13 amino acids long. Germline V gene lookup returns CDR1 SGHNT and CDR2 YYREEE (reference sequence). Unmatched junction bases numbered 2, after V lost 2 bases and J lost 4 bases. DNA of the CDR3: TGTGCCAGCAGCTTCCAGGGGGGCACTGAAGCTTTCTTT. It specifies CASSFQGGTEAFF.

The rearrangement links TRBV5-8 to TRBJ2-7, with 10 nucleotides matching TRBD2. The CDR3 runs to 15 residues. V shed 2 bases and J 3 bases; nucleotides not matched to a gene: 5. Germline V gene sequence: CDR1 SGHTS, CDR2 YDEGEE. CDR3 sequence reads: CASSFPGLASYEQYF. CDR3 DNA: TGTGCCAGCAGCTTCCCGGGACTAGCGAGCTACGAGCAGTACTTC.

The chain uses TRBV27 and TRBJ2-7; 8 bases are a match to TRBD1. Germline lookup yields CDR1 MNHEY and CDR2 SMNVEV (reference sequence). Trimming cost V 4 bases and J 2 bases; bases outside gene matches: 19. The CDR3 contains 19 residues. The CDR3 here is CASSSLTGANHPGTYEQYF. In DNA, the CDR3 is TGTGCCAGCAGTTCCTTGACAGGGGCTAATCACCCGGGGACCTACGAGCAGTACTTC.

The chain has TRBV19 and TRBJ1-2; D might be TRBD1 (6 bases). The germline CDR1 and CDR2 sequences are LNHDA and SQIVND (reference sequence). Deletions cut 5 bases from V and 1 base from J, with 14 bases between. This CDR3 has 15 amino acids. CDR3 coding DNA: TGTGCCAGTAGTCCGTACAGGGACTATAACTATGGCTACACCTTC. Translating it yields CASSPYRDYNYGYTF.

The chain carries TRBV28 and TRBJ1-5; 7 bases are a match to TRBD1. Germline CDR1 MDHEN, CDR2 SYDVKM. Germline trimming cut 6 bases from V and 3 bases from J; bases unmatched to any gene: 2. CDR3 size: 13 residues. The chain's CDR3 is CASRTGPNQPQHF. The CDR3 region has the DNA TGTGCCAGCAGGACAGGGCCCAATCAGCCCCAGCATTTT.

The J gene is TRBJ2-2, the V gene TRBV11-3; D is undetermined. Trimming took 4 bases from V and 4 from J, leaving 10 bases between them. CDR1 is SGHNT and CDR2 is YENEEA in the germline V gene. This CDR3 region has 14 residues. CDR3 loop: CASSSIYGTGELFF. CDR3 DNA sequence: TGTGCCAGCAGCTCGATCTATGGCACCGGGGAGCTGTTTTTT.